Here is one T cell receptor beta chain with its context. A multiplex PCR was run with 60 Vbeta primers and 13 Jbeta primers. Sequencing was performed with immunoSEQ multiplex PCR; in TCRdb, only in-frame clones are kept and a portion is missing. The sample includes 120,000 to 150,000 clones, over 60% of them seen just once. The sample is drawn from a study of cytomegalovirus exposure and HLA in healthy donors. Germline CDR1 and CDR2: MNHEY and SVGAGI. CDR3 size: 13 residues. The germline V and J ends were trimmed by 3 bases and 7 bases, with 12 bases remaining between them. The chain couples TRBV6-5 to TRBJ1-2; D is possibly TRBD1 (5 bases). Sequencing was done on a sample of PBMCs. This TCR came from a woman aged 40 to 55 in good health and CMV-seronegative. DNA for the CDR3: TGTGCCAGCAGTTATAAGGGGTTAAGTGGCTACACCTTC. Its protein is CASSYKGLSGYTF.